This T cell receptor (beta chain) was documented in a study of T cells in Graves' hyperthyroidism and ophthalmopathy. Study-wide background: Initial diagnosis, before any treatment, was when peripheral blood was collected.

Study results and caveats: From stable hyperthyroidism, ophthalmopathy was set apart by a 13 V-J model. Most thyroid-expanded clonotypes above 0.001 were also found in blood.

Trimming removed 3 bases from V and 0 bases from J, with 13 bases in between. The V gene's germline CDR1 is SGHRS and CDR2 YFSETQ. This CDR3 contains 15 residues. The table lists this clonotype with many counts. Its target is not known. Regions amplified from RNA transcripts were the TCR beta CDR3 regions. The TCR CDR3 first-round RT-PCR relied on the HTBI primer set. TCRdb reanalysed the multiplex PCR reads using MiXCR and keeps one entry per CDR3 protein. Among about 600,000 distinct CDR3 sequences listed, about 15% were seen once. Specimen: blood. The J gene is TRBJ2-7, the V gene TRBV5-1; D might be TRBD1 (5 bases). The sequence derives from a woman between 45 and 65 years old with Graves' ophthalmopathy. The CDR3 DNA is TGCGCCAGCAGCTGGACACGACCCAGCTCCTACGAGCAGTACTTC. Protein: CASSWTRPSSYEQYF. Variable domain in full (rest from reference TRBV5-1 and TRBJ2-7): KAGVTQTPRYLIKTRGQQVTLSCSPISGHRSVSWYQQTPGQGLQFLFEYFSETQRNKGNFPGRFSGRQFSNSRSEMNVSTLELGDSALYLCASSWTRPSSYEQYFGPGTRLTVT.